This TCR beta chain was recovered during a study of CD8 T cells in Susac syndrome. Points from the study as a whole: The study acknowledged a relatively small number of individuals in its TCR sequencing and HLA analysis.

Roughly 0.45 to 1 ug RNA was reverse transcribed with random hexamers. Amplification of the TCR beta CDR3 was carried out by immunoSEQ multiplex PCR, which spanned a total of 54 Vbeta and 13 Jbeta segments. TCRdb redid the calling of the immunoSEQ multiplex PCR reads with MiXCR, one entry per CDR3 protein. The table includes roughly 300,000 distinct CDR3 sequences, 80% to 90% detected once. Germline CDR1 reads SGHRS; CDR2 reads YFSETQ. The CDR3 has 13 amino acids. Trimming removed 4 bases from V and 5 bases from J, with 9 bases in between. Blood CD8+ and CD4+ T cells underwent high-throughput TCR beta sequencing. The multiple sclerosis controls consisted of treatment-naive patients with relapsing-remitting disease, either stable or active. In the case of this clonotype: Its target is not known.

The TCR sequence derives from a human donor with multiple sclerosis. Sequencing used CD8+ T cells from PBMCs. This chain joins TRBV5-1 and TRBJ2-2; D gene unclear. CDR3 sequence (DNA): TGCGCCAGCAGCGAGATAAAAACCGGGGAGCTGTTTTTT. Protein: CASSEIKTGELFF. Supplemented by reference TRBV5-1 and TRBJ2-2, the full variable domain reads KAGVTQTPRYLIKTRGQQVTLSCSPISGHRSVSWYQQTPGQGLQFLFEYFSETQRNKGNFPGRFSGRQFSNSRSEMNVSTLELGDSALYLCASSEIKTGELFFGEGSRLTVL.